These T cell receptor beta chains were read from a single sample in a study of blood T cells in healthy people across ages. From the 5' RACE reads, TCRdb called clonotypes with MiXCR, one entry per CDR3 protein. Of 800,000 to 1,300,000 distinct CDR3 sequences listed, less than 25% are singletons. A further study also used this sample, focusing on T cells of mothers and their children.

Input material: blood. These receptors originate from a girl aged 2 to 9 in good health. CDR3s include the opening cysteine and the closing phenylalanine or tryptophan. Fields, in order: CDR3 DNA, CDR3 protein, J gene, clone size, CDR3 length, D gene, V gene. D genes are given only for firm matches. Rows may omit the clone size; those that give it use once, few, many or a size class.

DNA: TGCAGCGCGGAACAGGGGGCGGGCTATGGCTACACCTTC; CDR3: CSAEQGAGYGYTF; J: TRBJ1-2; size: NA; length: 13; D: TRBD1; V: TRBV29-1
DNA: TGTGCCACCAGTAGCTCAGAGACCCAGTACTTC; CDR3: CATSSSETQYF; J: TRBJ2-5; size: few; length: 11; D: NA; V: TRBV15
DNA: TGTGCCATCAGTGTGGACAGGGAACAGCCCCAGCATTTT; CDR3: CAISVDREQPQHF; J: TRBJ1-5; size: NA; length: 13; D: TRBD1; V: TRBV10-3
DNA: TGTGCCAGCAGCCGGGGCTCTGGGATCGTCGGAGCTTTCTTT; CDR3: CASSRGSGIVGAFF; J: TRBJ1-1; size: few; length: 14; D: NA; V: TRBV11-1
DNA: TGCAGTGCTAGCTGGGGGAACACTGAAGCTTTCTTT; CDR3: CSASWGNTEAFF; J: TRBJ1-1; size: NA; length: 12; D: NA; V: TRBV20-1
DNA: TGTGCCAGCAGTTTATGGCCCAACAAAGGGAATGAGCAGTTCTTC; CDR3: CASSLWPNKGNEQFF; J: TRBJ2-1; size: NA; length: 15; D: NA; V: TRBV27
DNA: TGTGCCAGCAGCGGGACTCCCGGGGGGACCCAGTACTTC; CDR3: CASSGTPGGTQYF; J: TRBJ2-5; size: few; length: 13; D: NA; V: TRBV2
DNA: TGTGCCAGCACTAAATCTGGGGTCCACGAGCAGTACTTC; CDR3: CASTKSGVHEQYF; J: TRBJ2-7; size: NA; length: 13; D: NA; V: TRBV27
DNA: TGCAGTGCTAGAGAAGGTAGCGAGGCCACTGAAGCTTTCTTT; CDR3: CSAREGSEATEAFF; J: TRBJ1-1; size: few; length: 14; D: NA; V: TRBV20-1
DNA: TGTGCCATCCACGCTGGGGGTGGCAATGAGCAGTTCTTC; CDR3: CAIHAGGGNEQFF; J: TRBJ2-1; size: few; length: 13; D: NA; V: TRBV12-3/TRBV12-4
DNA: TGTGCCAGCACACAGGACCGGGAGACCCAGTACTTC; CDR3: CASTQDRETQYF; J: TRBJ2-5; size: NA; length: 12; D: NA; V: TRBV6-1
DNA: TGTGCCACCAGTGGTGGGTACCAAGAGACCCAGTACTTC; CDR3: CATSGGYQETQYF; J: TRBJ2-5; size: few; length: 13; D: NA; V: TRBV24-1
DNA: TGTGCCAGCAGCCGCGCGATCCAGACAGGAAGGACAGATACGCAGTATTTT; CDR3: CASSRAIQTGRTDTQYF; J: TRBJ2-3; size: NA; length: 17; D: NA; V: TRBV14